Listed here are 24 T cell receptor beta chains from one sample, sequenced in a study of blood T cells in healthy people across ages. Primers used in a second PCR of about 7 to 12 cycles were a sample-barcoded 5' primer and a J-beta primer mix. TCRdb re-derived calls from the 5' RACE reads in MiXCR, one entry per CDR3 protein. The sample has 720,000 or so distinct CDR3 sequences, less than 45% seen once. Sequences were obtained from blood. Receptor source: a man older than 75 in good health.

This clonotype was recorded a few times. The V call is TRBV7-3, the J call TRBJ2-7, with 8 bases lining up with TRBD2. The CDR3 totals 19 residues. The V gene end was trimmed by 2 bases and the J gene end by 3 bases; junction bases not matched to a gene: 18. Germline CDR1 SGHTA, CDR2 FQGTGA. CDR3 region: CASSLRPGTTREADYEQYF. The CDR3 coding sequence is TGTGCCAGCAGCTTACGACCAGGGACTACGCGGGAGGCTGACTACGAGCAGTACTTC.

This clonotype is a singleton in its sample. The chain carries TRBV27 and TRBJ2-1; D may be TRBD1 (5 bases). Trimming removed 2 bases at V and 5 bases at J, with 13 bases between. This CDR3 is 15 amino acids long. Germline V gives CDR1 MNHEY, CDR2 SMNVEV (reference sequence). The CDR3 sequence is CASSLRPGRNNEQFF. In nucleotides, the CDR3 is TGTGCCAGCAGTTTACGGCCAGGGCGGAACAATGAGCAGTTCTTC.

This CDR3 is CASSWGAQNSPLHF. The CDR3 DNA reads as TGTGCCAGCAGCTGGGGGGCCCAGAACTCACCCCTCCACTTT. V gene TRBV7-2 combines with J gene TRBJ1-6; the D gene is possibly TRBD1 (6 bases). Germline assignment: CDR1 SGHTA and CDR2 FQGNSA. CDR3 size: 14 residues. V was pared by 4 bases and J by 10 bases, with 14 bases between.

This sequence joins TRBV15 and TRBJ1-2; D is perhaps TRBD1 (5 bases). This CDR3 has 13 residues. V lost 5 bases to trimming and J lost 7 bases, with 14 bases between them. Per germline, CDR1 LNHNV and CDR2 YYDKDF (reference sequence). CDR3 in DNA: TGTGCCACCAGCTTCCGTGTCGGGGGTGGCTACACCTTC. This translates into CATSFRVGGGYTF.

This clonotype was seen a handful of times. J is TRBJ2-3 and V is TRBV20-1, with D maybe TRBD2 (6 bases). The CDR3 runs 14 residues. Per germline, CDR1 DFQATT and CDR2 SNEGSKA (reference sequence). The germline V and J ends were trimmed by 3 bases and 3 bases, with 13 bases remaining between them. The chain's CDR3 is CSASSPLATDTQYF. DNA of the CDR3: TGCAGTGCTAGTTCCCCTCTAGCGACAGATACGCAGTATTTT.

The chain is built from TRBV3-1 and TRBJ1-2; D is ambiguous. The CDR3 consists of 18 residues. Trimming cost V 0 bases and J 5 bases, with 22 bases left between them. Germline CDR1 reads LGHDT; CDR2 reads YNNKEL (reference sequence). CDR3 loop: CASSQETPGPGMNYGYTF. Written as DNA, the CDR3 is TGTGCCAGCAGCCAAGAGACCCCTGGGCCGGGGATGAATTATGGCTACACCTTC.

This chain uses TRBV5-1 with TRBJ2-5; TRBD1 is a possible D gene (5 bases). The CDR3 covers 16 residues. Per the germline V gene, CDR1 is SGHRS and CDR2 is YFSETQ. V was pared by 5 bases and J by 0 bases, with 17 bases between. As DNA, the CDR3 is TGCGCCAGCAGGGTCCAAAAGGGGCCGTACCAAGAGACCCAGTACTTC. Its protein is CASRVQKGPYQETQYF.

J is TRBJ2-3 and V is TRBV7-3; 7 bases align to TRBD2. This CDR3 spans 18 amino acids. CDR1 is SGHTA and CDR2 is FQGTGA in the germline V gene. The trim removed 5 bases at V and 3 bases at J, leaving 17 bases unmatched. The CDR3 DNA is TGTGCCAGCAGCCTAGCAAGCCCCGGCCAGGGAGGGACAGATACGCAGTATTTT. Translating gives CASSLASPGQGGTDTQYF. Supplemented by reference TRBV7-3 and TRBJ2-3, the full variable domain reads GAGVSQTPSNKVTEKGKYVELRCDPISGHTALYWYRQSLGQGPEFLIYFQGTGAADDSGLPNDRFFAVRPEGSVSTLKIQRTERGDSAVYLCASSLASPGQGGTDTQYFGPGTRLTVL.

This clonotype was picked up a small number of times. CDR3 nucleotide sequence: TGTGCCAGCAGATTGGGACAGGGTTACGAGCAGTACTTC. This gives the protein CASRLGQGYEQYF. The V call is TRBV7-2, the J call TRBJ2-7; TRBD1 matches at 9 bases. The CDR3 is made up of 13 amino acids. The germline CDR1 and CDR2 sequences are SGHTA and FQGNSA. V was clipped by 6 bases and J by 4 bases; unmatched bases: 4.

The CDR3 loop reads CASSLVRTGGGQETQYF. The CDR3 DNA follows: TGTGCCAGCAGCTTAGTGAGGACAGGGGGAGGGCAAGAGACCCAGTACTTC. The chain has TRBV7-2 and TRBJ2-5, with TRBD1 matching over 10 bases. There are 17 residues in the CDR3. With 1 base clipped from V and 2 bases from J, the junction kept 7 bases outside the gene matches. Per germline, CDR1 SGHTA and CDR2 FQGNSA.

In nucleotides, the CDR3 is TGTGCCAGCAGTGAAACGACGGTTAATCAGCCCCAGCATTTT. Translated: CASSETTVNQPQHF. The rearrangement links TRBV2 to TRBJ1-5, with D unresolved. Germline lookup yields CDR1 SNHLY and CDR2 FYNNEI. The CDR3 length is 14 residues. V lost 2 bases and J lost 4, with 9 bases in between.

This clonotype was counted only a few times. The genes are TRBV27 and TRBJ2-3; TRBD2 might be the D (5 bases). Germline V gives CDR1 MNHEY, CDR2 SMNVEV (reference sequence). Trimming removed 2 bases at V and 4 bases at J, with 16 bases between. This CDR3 has 16 residues. The CDR3: CASSLGLGLGADTQYF. In DNA form, the CDR3 reads TGTGCCAGCAGTTTAGGACTTGGGCTGGGAGCAGATACGCAGTATTTT.

This clonotype appeared a few times. The rearrangement joins TRBV5-1 to TRBJ2-7; TRBD1 is a possible D gene (5 bases). Gene TRBJ2-5 matches the end of the DNA better, so the J call may be wrong. The CDR3 sequence is 15 residues long. Germline V CDR1 and CDR2: SGHRS, YFSETQ. In DNA, the CDR3 is TGCGCCAGCAGCTTGGCCAGGGCAGAAACGGAGACCCAGTACTTC. Translation: CASSLARAETETQYF.

This clonotype was picked up a small number of times. The chain links TRBV24-1 to TRBJ2-3, with D hard to call. This CDR3 region has 17 residues. The V end was cut by 4 bases, the J end by 0 bases, with 16 bases between. CDR1 and CDR2 (germline): KGHDR, SFDVKD. CDR3 nucleotides: TGTGCCACCAGTGACCCAGGCAAGAGTTCTAGCACAGATACGCAGTATTTT. It encodes CATSDPGKSSSTDTQYF.

To note about this clonotype: This may be a read error, as it is one base from a much larger clone. The V call is TRBV7-8, the J call TRBJ2-3; possible D gene TRBD1, 6 bases. Germline V gives CDR1 SGHVS, CDR2 FQNEAQ. This CDR3 is built from 16 residues. The chain's CDR3 is CASSFSSGVSTDTQCF. The CDR3 region has the DNA TGTGCCAGCAGCTTTTCGTCAGGGGTTAGCACAGATACGCAGTGTTTT.

The chain combines TRBV27 with TRBJ2-3; 9 bases match TRBD1. V gave up 3 bases and J gave up 6 bases; unmatched junction bases: 13. CDR3 length: 17 residues. The germline V gene encodes CDR1 MNHEY and CDR2 SMNVEV (reference sequence). DNA for the CDR3: TGTGCCAGCAGTTTCCTCCCGGTCGGACAGGGGTGGGATACGCAGTATTTT. This codes for CASSFLPVGQGWDTQYF.

The V and J genes are TRBV7-2 and TRBJ1-5; weak D call: TRBD1 (6 bases). Trimming shortened V by 6 bases and J by 3 bases, and 18 bases separated the two germline ends. The germline V gene encodes CDR1 SGHTA and CDR2 FQGNSA. The CDR3 consists of 16 residues. The CDR3 loop is CASSGQQGRYNQPQHF. The CDR3 DNA reads TGTGCCAGCAGTGGCCAGCAGGGGCGTTACAATCAGCCCCAGCATTTT.

This chain links TRBV28 with TRBJ1-2; D call uncertain. V lost 7 bases and J lost 3, with 12 bases in between. The CDR3 sequence is 13 residues long. Germline-derived CDR1 and CDR2 are MDHEN and SYDVKM. The CDR3 is CASIQNLDYGYTF. In DNA form, the CDR3 reads TGTGCCAGCATCCAGAATTTGGACTATGGCTACACCTTC.

This chain connects TRBV20-1 to TRBJ2-5, with TRBD2 matching over 12 bases. The CDR3 loop spans 14 amino acids. V dropped 5 bases and J dropped 2; count of bases not matched to a gene: 3. Germline assignment: CDR1 DFQATT and CDR2 SNEGSKA (reference sequence). CDR3 nucleotides: TGCAGTGCTGGGACTAGCGGGTTTCAAGAGACCCAGTACTTC. Translated, it gives CSAGTSGFQETQYF.

This clonotype turned up a few times. This chain joins TRBV9 and TRBJ2-7; D is ambiguous. V was clipped by 0 bases and J by 7 bases, with 14 bases between them. CDR3 size: 14 residues. Germline values: CDR1 SGDLS, CDR2 YYNGEE. The CDR3 spells CASSVEAGLGEQYF. CDR3 sequence (DNA): TGTGCCAGCAGCGTAGAGGCAGGCTTGGGGGAGCAGTACTTC.

The chain carries TRBV6-5 and TRBJ2-1; 10 bases align to TRBD2. Trimming cost V 4 bases and J 7 bases; bases outside gene matches: 7. Germline CDR1 MNHEY, CDR2 SVGAGI. The CDR3 sequence is 15 residues long. The CDR3 reads CASSLTSGLFNEQFF. DNA for the CDR3: TGTGCCAGCAGTTTGACTAGCGGGCTGTTTAATGAGCAGTTCTTC.

The chain employs TRBV5-1 and TRBJ2-2; 7 bases agree with TRBD1. Germline lookup yields CDR1 SGHRS and CDR2 YFSETQ. The V gene end was trimmed by 4 bases and the J gene end by 4 bases; junction bases not matched to a gene: 7. The CDR3 length is 15 residues. CDR3 protein: CASSPSQGRTGELFF. CDR3 nucleotides: TGCGCCAGCAGCCCTTCACAGGGGCGCACCGGGGAGCTGTTTTTT.

The chain links TRBV10-3 to TRBJ2-7; TRBD1 matches at 7 bases. V shed 4 bases and J 1 base; nucleotides not matched to a gene: 4. The CDR3 extends over 14 amino acids. Germline values: CDR1 ENHRY, CDR2 SYGVKD. The CDR3 region is CAISGWDRSYEQYF. The CDR3, as DNA: TGTGCCATCAGTGGGTGGGACAGATCCTACGAGCAGTACTTC.

This clonotype was seen ten or more times. V is TRBV7-9 and J is TRBJ1-6; no definite D call. The CDR3 sequence is 13 residues long. Trimming left V 5 bases short and J 9 bases short, with 11 bases between. Per the germline V gene, CDR1 is SEHNR and CDR2 is FQNEAQ (reference sequence). The CDR3 DNA follows: TGTGCCAGCAGCCCATCGGACCTTTCACCCCTCCACTTT. Translating it yields CASSPSDLSPLHF.